These 30 T cell receptor beta chains came from one sample sequenced in a study of patients and donors after allogeneic stem cell transplantation. TCRdb independently ran MiXCR on the RT-PCR reads; one entry per CDR3 protein. The sample contains roughly 40,000 distinct CDR3 sequences, over 25% of which appear only once. Sequences were obtained from blood, either unsorted or a sorted T cell fraction (not recorded which). These receptors were collected from a human donor who was either an allogeneic HSCT recipient or a stem cell or donor lymphocyte infusion donor (not recorded which). It is not recorded whose cells these are; they may come from a transplant donor.

V usage is TRBV5-1 and J usage is TRBJ2-3, with 10 bases identical to TRBD2. This CDR3 is 14 amino acids long. Germline trimming cut 3 bases from V and 5 bases from J; bases unmatched to any gene: 3. Germline values: CDR1 SGHRS, CDR2 YFSETQ. CDR3 amino acids: CASSWTSGVDTQYF. The CDR3 DNA is TGCGCCAGCAGCTGGACTAGCGGTGTAGATACGCAGTATTTT.

CDR3: CASGSPGHYNEQFF. In DNA form, the CDR3 reads TGTGCTAGTGGTTCCCCGGGACACTACAATGAGCAGTTCTTC. The V call is TRBV12-5, the J call TRBJ2-1, with D possibly being TRBD1 (6 bases). V dropped 4 bases and J dropped 3 bases, with 10 bases sitting between them. Germline V lookup: CDR1 LGHNT, CDR2 FRNRAP. The CDR3 covers 14 residues.

This chain connects TRBV20-1 to TRBJ2-7; TRBD2 agrees at 9 bases. The ends lost 4 bases at V and 6 bases at J; junction bases unmatched: 7. CDR3 length: 13 amino acids. Germline CDR1 reads DFQATT; CDR2 reads SNEGSKA (reference sequence). The CDR3 loop reads CSAISGSSVEQYF. The DNA for the CDR3 is TGCAGTGCTATTAGCGGGAGTTCTGTCGAGCAGTACTTC.

This clonotype was counted between two and nine times. CDR3 in DNA: TGCGCCAGCAGCTTGGGGACGGTCTATGGCTACACCTTC. Translation gives CASSLGTVYGYTF. The chain has TRBV5-1 and TRBJ1-2; D is unresolved. Trimming stripped 0 bases from V and 4 bases from J, with 7 bases between. The CDR3 extends over 13 amino acids. The germline gives CDR1 SGHRS, CDR2 YFSETQ.

V usage is TRBV7-2 and J usage is TRBJ2-2, with D possibly being TRBD1 (5 bases). Per germline, CDR1 SGHTA and CDR2 FQGNSA. The CDR3 is made up of 14 amino acids. V gave up 1 base and J gave up 6 bases, with 9 bases separating them. CDR3 loop: CASSLVIRAGELFF. The CDR3 DNA reads TGTGCCAGCAGCTTAGTCATCAGGGCCGGGGAGCTGTTTTTT.

This clonotype was seen many times. This rearrangement joins TRBV7-9 to TRBJ1-4; D is perhaps TRBD1 (5 bases). Germline V lookup: CDR1 SEHNR, CDR2 FQNEAQ (reference sequence). The CDR3 is 14 residues long. V dropped 5 bases and J dropped 5 bases, with 12 bases sitting between them. CDR3: CASSRDGLNEKLFF. For the CDR3, the DNA is TGTGCCAGCAGCCGGGACGGCTTAAATGAAAAACTGTTTTTT.

This clonotype has just a few counts. The chain uses TRBV4-1 and TRBJ1-4, with TRBD1 identical over 9 bases. The CDR3 runs 17 residues. CDR1 is MGHRA and CDR2 is YSYEKL in the germline V gene. With V trimmed by 1 base and J by 5 bases, 8 bases remained unmatched. CDR3 residues: CASSQGIPGQGNEKLFF. The CDR3 DNA reads as TGCGCCAGCAGCCAAGGGATTCCGGGACAGGGAAATGAAAAACTGTTTTTT.

V is TRBV27 and J is TRBJ1-5, with TRBD1 identical over 7 bases. The length of the CDR3 is 15 residues. V trimming: 2 bases; J trimming: 4 bases; junction bases outside the gene matches: 5. Per germline, CDR1 MNHEY and CDR2 SMNVEV (reference sequence). CDR3 sequence (DNA): TGTGCCAGCAGTTTAAAGACAGGGCTTAATCAGCCCCAGCATTTT. Amino acid sequence: CASSLKTGLNQPQHF.

The J gene is TRBJ1-4, the V gene TRBV2, with D hard to call. The CDR3 contains 13 residues. Germline CDR1 is SNHLY and CDR2 is FYNNEI. Trimming took 4 bases from V and 7 from J, leaving 10 bases between them. The CDR3, as DNA: TGTGCCAGCAGTGGGACCATTGGTGAAAAACTGTTTTTT. Its translation: CASSGTIGEKLFF.

The V call is TRBV5-1, the J call TRBJ2-7; D not resolved. Trimming removed 0 bases at V and 3 bases at J, with 10 bases between. Germline V lookup: CDR1 SGHRS, CDR2 YFSETQ. The CDR3 is 14 residues long. CDR3 DNA: TGCGCCAGCAGCTTGGAACGGGCGTTCTACGAGCAGTACTTC. It specifies CASSLERAFYEQYF. Filled out from reference TRBV5-1 and TRBJ2-7, the complete variable domain reads KAGVTQTPRYLIKTRGQQVTLSCSPISGHRSVSWYQQTPGQGLQFLFEYFSETQRNKGNFPGRFSGRQFSNSRSEMNVSTLELGDSALYLCASSLERAFYEQYFGPGTRLTVT.

The rearrangement joins TRBV27 to TRBJ1-2; D gene unclear. The germline CDR1 and CDR2 sequences are MNHEY and SMNVEV (reference sequence). Trimming left V 4 bases short and J 3 bases short, with 12 bases between. This CDR3 is 14 amino acids long. DNA of the CDR3: TGTGCCAGCAGTTGGGCCCCCCAGTACTATGGCTACACCTTC. It is translated as CASSWAPQYYGYTF.

This clonotype has a count of ten or more. The V gene is TRBV6-6, the J gene TRBJ1-1; 7 positions agree with TRBD1. The CDR3 contains 14 residues. CDR1 and CDR2 (germline): MNHNY, SVGAGI (reference sequence). V was clipped by 5 bases and J by 0 bases; unmatched bases: 3. This CDR3 reads CASSRQGLNTEAFF. The CDR3, as DNA: TGTGCCAGCAGTCGACAGGGACTGAACACTGAAGCTTTCTTT.

This clonotype showed up many times. The genes are TRBV20-1 and TRBJ1-1; no reliable D call. CDR3 size: 14 residues. Germline CDR1 and CDR2: DFQATT and SNEGSKA (reference sequence). V lost 3 bases to trimming and J lost 0 bases, with 11 bases between them. The CDR3 sequence is CSASPLLMNTEAFF. The CDR3 DNA reads TGCAGTGCTAGCCCCTTATTAATGAACACTGAAGCTTTCTTT.

This clonotype has just a few counts. The chain's CDR3 is CASSQGRGPSTDTQYF. CDR3 coding DNA: TGCGCCAGCAGCCAAGGGCGGGGTCCCAGCACAGATACGCAGTATTTT. V gene TRBV4-3 combines with J gene TRBJ2-3, with TRBD2 as a possible D gene (6 bases). The CDR3 has 16 residues. The V and J ends lost 1 base and 0 bases respectively, with 11 bases between them. Germline V gene data show CDR1 as LGHNA and CDR2 as YSLEER.

This clonotype was detected ten times or more. The genes are TRBV20-1 and TRBJ1-1; D may be TRBD1 (6 bases). CDR1 is DFQATT and CDR2 is SNEGSKA in the germline V gene (reference sequence). This CDR3 has 14 amino acids. V lost 4 bases to trimming and J lost 5 bases, with 17 bases between them. The CDR3 here is CSATIRGTTTEAFF. CDR3 DNA sequence: TGCAGTGCTACGATCCGCGGGACAACAACTGAAGCTTTCTTT.

In this sample, this clonotype turned up a few times. The chain links TRBV7-2 to TRBJ2-5, with TRBD1 as a possible D gene (6 bases). The CDR3 extends over 14 amino acids. CDR1 and CDR2 from the germline V gene are SGHTA and FQGNSA. Trimming stripped 6 bases from V and 3 bases from J, with 14 bases between. The CDR3 region has the DNA TGTGCCAGCAGTCGTAATGGGGGCGAAGAGACCCAGTACTTC. Translating gives CASSRNGGEETQYF.

This clonotype turned up a few times. The J gene is TRBJ1-1, the V gene TRBV12-3 or TRBV12-4, with a weak D call TRBD1 (5 bases). Trimming took off 4 bases at V and 4 bases at J, with 19 bases between the two ends. The CDR3 totals 16 residues. The CDR3 DNA sequence: TGTGCCAGCAGTTCACCGTGGGTCGGGGGGGGCACTGAAGCTTTCTTT. Translated, it gives CASSSPWVGGGTEAFF.

This clonotype was observed a handful of times. V is TRBV6-2 or TRBV6-3 and J is TRBJ2-7; perhaps TRBD2 as D (6 bases). Germline loops: CDR1 MNHEY, CDR2 SVGEGT. This CDR3 is 14 amino acids long. Trimming stripped 6 bases from V and 0 bases from J, with 12 bases between. The CDR3 protein is CASRVAGSSYEQYF. In DNA form, the CDR3 reads TGTGCCAGCAGGGTCGCGGGAAGCTCCTACGAGCAGTACTTC.

The chain couples TRBV12-3 or TRBV12-4 to TRBJ2-3; 9 bases are a match to TRBD1. Trimming removed 7 bases from V and 2 bases from J; junction bases left unmatched: 7. This CDR3 contains 15 residues. This CDR3 reads CASTGQGVPTDTQYF. The CDR3 coding sequence is TGTGCCAGCACGGGACAGGGAGTACCCACAGATACGCAGTATTTT.

The chain couples TRBV19 to TRBJ2-1, with D possibly being TRBD2 (5 bases). Germline CDR1 and CDR2: LNHDA and SQIVND (reference sequence). CDR3 length: 13 amino acids. Trimming removed 3 bases at V and 8 bases at J, with 11 bases between. CDR3 DNA sequence: TGTGCCAGTAGTATTCCTACTAGAGATGAGCAGTTCTTC. Protein product: CASSIPTRDEQFF.

V gene TRBV21-1 combines with J gene TRBJ2-4; no DNA check was done on the table's D call, TRBD1. TRBV21-1 is assigned pseudogene status. The CDR3 sequence is 12 residues long. The CDR3 bases are TGTGCCAGCAGCAATTGGGGGGACATTCAGTACTTC. Its protein product is CASSNWGDIQYF.

This clonotype has a count of ten or more. This chain uses TRBV4-2 with TRBJ1-2; TRBD1 might be the D (5 bases). The V gene lost 1 base and the J gene lost 3 bases, with 12 bases spanning the gap. The CDR3 has 15 residues. Germline loops: CDR1 LGHNA, CDR2 YNFKEQ. CDR3 sequence reads: CASSQVQGRDYGYTF. CDR3 DNA sequence: TGTGCCAGCAGCCAAGTTCAGGGCAGGGACTATGGCTACACCTTC.

This clonotype was observed once. The chain is built from TRBV5-8 and TRBJ2-5, with no clear D. The CDR3 is 17 amino acids. CDR1 and CDR2 (germline): SGHTS, YDEGEE. V lost 3 bases and J lost 1, with 19 bases in between. CDR3 in amino acids: CASSSPKVWNPQETQYF. DNA for the CDR3: TGTGCCAGCAGCTCACCTAAAGTTTGGAACCCCCAAGAGACCCAGTACTTC.

The rearrangement uses TRBV10-3 and TRBJ2-2, with 7 positions matching TRBD1. The CDR3 covers 13 residues. J lost 7 bases, V lost 9 bases, and 8 bases had no gene match. Germline CDR1 and CDR2: ENHRY and SYGVKD. CDR3 amino acids: CAIQRQGNGELFF. The CDR3 nucleotides read TGTGCCATACAACGACAGGGTAACGGGGAGCTGTTTTTT.

This clonotype is termed medium-sized. The CDR3 loop reads CASSTLGTVNLHF. The CDR3 DNA follows: TGTGCCAGCAGTACTCTAGGTACAGTCAACCTCCACTTT. The chain recombines TRBV3-2 with TRBJ1-6. TRBV3-2 is termed a pseudogene. The CDR3 runs to 13 residues.

The chain has TRBV18 and TRBJ2-7; D gene unclear. Germline V gene data show CDR1 as KGHSH and CDR2 as LQKENI. This CDR3 has 12 residues. V was shortened by 3 bases and J by 6 bases, with 9 bases between the two germline ends. The CDR3 loop reads CASSPAWSEQYF. For the CDR3, the DNA is TGTGCCAGCTCACCTGCATGGTCCGAGCAGTACTTC.

CDR3 coding DNA: TGCGCCAGCAGCTTGCAGCCGGGACGGCAGTCTGGAAACACCATATATTTT. This encodes CASSLQPGRQSGNTIYF. This rearrangement joins TRBV5-1 to TRBJ1-3; D may be TRBD1 (5 bases). The V gene lost 1 base and the J gene lost 1 base, with 15 bases spanning the gap. The CDR3 totals 17 residues. Germline V gives CDR1 SGHRS, CDR2 YFSETQ.

This chain connects TRBV6-6 to TRBJ1-2; 9 bases are shared with TRBD1. Unmatched junction bases numbered 7, after V lost 6 bases and J lost 5 bases. There are 14 residues in the CDR3. The germline V gene encodes CDR1 MNHNY and CDR2 SVGAGI (reference sequence). The CDR3, as DNA: TGTGCCAGCAGAACACAGGGGGCTGGATATGGCTACACCTTC. Protein product: CASRTQGAGYGYTF.

V is TRBV18 and J is TRBJ1-6, with D perhaps TRBD1 (6 bases). Germline-derived CDR1 and CDR2 are KGHSH and LQKENI. Trimming left V 3 bases short and J 5 bases short, with 11 bases between. The CDR3 contains 15 residues. The CDR3 DNA follows: TGTGCCAGCTCACCGGGACAACTAAATAATTCACCCCTCCACTTT. This gives the protein CASSPGQLNNSPLHF.

The sample holds a few counts of this clonotype. The chain has TRBV4-3 and TRBJ1-2; unclear D gene. The CDR3 covers 15 residues. Looked up from germline, CDR1 is LGHNA and CDR2 is YSLEER. V lost 0 bases, J lost 6 bases, and 14 bases lay in between. Here the CDR3 DNA reads TGCGCCAGCAGCCAAGAGGTAGGCTCCGCACATGGCTACACCTTC. Protein sequence: CASSQEVGSAHGYTF.